This T cell receptor beta chain was found in a study of T cells after yellow fever vaccination. Study background: Fractions of limited cellularity were prepared by means of SMART-Seq v4 Ultra Low Input.

This CDR3 spans 16 amino acids. Looked up from germline, CDR1 is MNHNS and CDR2 is SASEGT. Trimming took 6 bases from V and 5 from J, leaving 22 bases between them. TCRdb analysed the 5' RACE reads with MiXCR anew, one entry per CDR3 protein. Of 310,000 or so distinct CDR3 sequences listed, approximately 7% were seen once; the top ten hold roughly a sixth. Whole-study results and caveats: Sorted repertoires could include abundant contaminating clonotypes from bulk cells. After the booster, about 95% of CD4 and approximately 87% of CD8 primary-response clones were re-detected.

This clonotype has more than one count but fewer than ten. The antigen is unknown. The rearrangement uses TRBV6-1 and TRBJ1-1; D gene ambiguous. The sequence was collected from a man aged 18 to 35 who received the YFV17D yellow fever vaccine. The sequenced sample was PBMCs, obtained 45 days after the first yellow fever vaccination. Written as DNA, the CDR3 is TGTGCCAGCAGCCCCAACCGGGCCCCGCGGCCTACTGAAGCTTTCTTT. It is translated as CASSPNRAPRPTEAFF.